This T cell receptor (beta chain) was recorded in a study of blood T cell repertoires in COVID-19 (dated by TCRdb to 2018 to 2020). Concerning the study at large: Samples from collaborators originated in the United States, Italy and Spain and spanned both the acute and convalescent phases of COVID-19. The dataset comprised deeply sampled blood TCRbeta repertoires from subjects exposed to, actively infected with, or recovered from COVID-19. Where available, HLA class I and class II types were taken from metadata supplied by the sample provider and were not determined by assay-based typing. The repertoires were released in a freely available public database intended as a resource for research on the immune response to SARS-CoV-2. The samples were drawn from two sources: the first 160 participants of the ongoing ImmuneRACE study, and 1,000 to 1,500 subjects contributed by 6 global collaborators. Sample metadata almost always included a de-identified subject ID, COVID-19 status, age in years and sex. The prospective study material was composed of cDNA or gDNA derived from T cells, B-cell-depleted T cells, or PBMCs.

This clone was seen just once. Its antigen is not yet known. No much larger clone is present one base from it, and per-base qualities are unavailable. The full study reports these points: How much clinical and demographic metadata was included differed by source and by participant, and the metadata was provided uncurated.

One collaborating source in Seattle enrolled patients while the patients were actively infected and followed the patients over time throughout the course of disease. Whole blood was collected in K2EDTA tubes by collaborating institutions according to the institutions' own protocols. For TCRbeta analysis, collaborators shipped samples in one of three forms: frozen whole blood, isolated PBMCs, or DNA extracted from either of those sample types. TCRbeta CDR3 regions were amplified from genomic DNA using the immunoSEQ Assay, a bias-controlled multiplex PCR. The study's processing was this. The number of nucleated cells in each sample was estimated by amplification of reference gene primers within the assay. To quantify the absolute abundance of each unique TCRbeta CDR3 rearrangement, sequence reads were collapsed and filtered. For each sample, productive Simpson clonality was calculated as the square root of Simpson's diversity index across productive rearrangements. In its TCRdb copy, this immuneACCESS table keeps in-frame sequences only and misses some clones. Where compared with another copy, unresolved V genes explain less than half of these, and the others have no known cause. That table is the source of V, J and clone size, and D and trimming were worked out from the DNA. Present in this sample are roughly 150,000 clones, approximately 91% of which were seen just once. The top ten hold roughly 4.5% of the sample.

The sequenced sample consisted of peripheral blood. This TCR came from a man aged 18 to 30 with COVID-19, enrolled during active disease.

CDR3 sequence: CASSYPLRTGSEAFF. The sequence in DNA is TGTGCCAGCAGTTACCCTTTAAGGACAGGGTCTGAAGCTTTCTTT. The chain uses TRBV6-2 or TRBV6-3 and TRBJ1-1; the central 8 bases match TRBD1. The germline V end is reduced by 2 bases and the J end by 6 bases; junction bases left unmatched: 8. Based on the germline V gene, the CDR1 and CDR2 sequences are MNHEY and SVGEGT. The CDR3 has 15 amino acids, counting the end cysteine and phenylalanine. CDR3 DNA is the only sequence kept; it has 45 bases, read in frame from the first base.